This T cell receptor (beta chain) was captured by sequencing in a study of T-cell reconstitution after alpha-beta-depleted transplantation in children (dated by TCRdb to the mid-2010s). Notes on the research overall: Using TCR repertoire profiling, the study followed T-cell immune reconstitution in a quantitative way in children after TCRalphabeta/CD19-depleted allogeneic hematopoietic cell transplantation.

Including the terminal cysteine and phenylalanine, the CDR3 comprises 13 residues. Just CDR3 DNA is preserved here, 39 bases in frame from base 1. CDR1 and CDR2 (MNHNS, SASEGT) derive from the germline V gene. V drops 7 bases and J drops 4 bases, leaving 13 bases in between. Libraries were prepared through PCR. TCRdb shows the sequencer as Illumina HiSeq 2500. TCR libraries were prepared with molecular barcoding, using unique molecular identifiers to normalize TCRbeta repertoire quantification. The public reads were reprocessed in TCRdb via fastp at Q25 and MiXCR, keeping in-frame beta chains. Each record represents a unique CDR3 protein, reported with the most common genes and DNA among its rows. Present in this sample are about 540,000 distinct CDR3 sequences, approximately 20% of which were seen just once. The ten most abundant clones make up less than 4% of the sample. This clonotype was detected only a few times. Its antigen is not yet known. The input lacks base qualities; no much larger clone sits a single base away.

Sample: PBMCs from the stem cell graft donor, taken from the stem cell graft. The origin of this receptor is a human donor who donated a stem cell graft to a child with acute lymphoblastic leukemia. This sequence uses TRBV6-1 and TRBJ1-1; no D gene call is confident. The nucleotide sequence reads TGTGCCAGCATAGGGCTTCTTGGCACTGAAGCTTTCTTT. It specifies CASIGLLGTEAFF.